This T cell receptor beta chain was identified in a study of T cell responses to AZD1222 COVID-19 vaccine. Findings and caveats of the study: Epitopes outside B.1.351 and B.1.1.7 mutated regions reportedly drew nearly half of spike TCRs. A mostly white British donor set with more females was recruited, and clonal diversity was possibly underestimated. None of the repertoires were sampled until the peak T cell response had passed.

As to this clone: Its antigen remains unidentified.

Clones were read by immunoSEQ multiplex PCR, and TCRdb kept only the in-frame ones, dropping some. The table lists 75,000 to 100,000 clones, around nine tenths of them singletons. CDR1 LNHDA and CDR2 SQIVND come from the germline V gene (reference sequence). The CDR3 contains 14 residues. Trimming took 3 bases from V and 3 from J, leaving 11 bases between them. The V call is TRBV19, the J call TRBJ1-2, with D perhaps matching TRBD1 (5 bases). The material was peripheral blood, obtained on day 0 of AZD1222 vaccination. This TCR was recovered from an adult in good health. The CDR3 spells CASSMATEYYGYTF. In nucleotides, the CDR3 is TGTGCCAGTAGTATGGCGACAGAATACTATGGCTACACCTTC.